The present TCR beta chain was sequenced within a study of early T cells in non-severe SARS-CoV-2 infection. Study in general: Chains were not paired, and sequencing was done on bulk RNA from unsorted whole blood.

Notes on this clonotype: Its specificity is unknown.

This CDR3 comprises 16 residues. The germline CDR1 and CDR2 sequences are MDHEN and SYDVKM. Trimming took 6 bases from V and 1 from J; bases not matched to a gene: 10. Separate cDNA molecules each had unique molecular identifiers attached to them. TCRdb reprocessed the 5' RACE reads with MiXCR, giving one entry per CDR3 protein. The table shows tens of thousands of distinct CDR3 sequences, with 7% to 8% occurring only once. Study conclusions and caveats: The study's VDJdb matching favored anti-spike CD8 responses and missed private and CD4 specificities.

Sequencing was performed on whole blood. V usage is TRBV28 and J usage is TRBJ2-7, with 9 bases that match TRBD1. This TCR was sampled from an adult who was a healthcare worker with PCR-confirmed SARS-CoV-2 infection or an uninfected control (not recorded which). The CDR3 reads CASSPPRGTGSYEQYF. CDR3 bases: TGTGCCAGCAGCCCCCCCCGCGGGACAGGGTCCTACGAGCAGTACTTC.